A selection of T cell receptor beta chains follows, all from one sample in a study of CD8 T cells in ankylosing spondylitis. TCRdb ran MiXCR on the 5' RACE reads and lists one entry per CDR3 protein. This sample has around 230,000 distinct CDR3 sequences, with less than 9.5% found just once. The sequencing sample was made of blood, either unsorted or a sorted T cell fraction (not recorded which). These receptors were collected from a female donor with ankylosing spondylitis or in good health (not recorded which). The CDR3 runs from the conserved cysteine through the conserved F or W. Each record gives: J gene, clone size, D gene, CDR3 length, V gene, CDR3 DNA, CDR3 protein. The D gene is left open where the match is weak. A clone size is listed for some rows: how often the clone was seen (once, few, many), or a class if it is expanded.

j_gene: TRBJ2-4; abundance: many; d_gene: -; len: 15; v_gene: TRBV12-3/TRBV12-4; CDR3nt: TGTGCCAGCAGTTTAGGGTCTCGCGAAGGAAACATTCAGTACTTC; CDR3aa: CASSLGSREGNIQYF
j_gene: TRBJ2-1; abundance: once; d_gene: -; len: 12; v_gene: TRBV7-9; CDR3nt: TGTGCCAGCAGCGGCGGACGGAATGAGCAGTTCTTC; CDR3aa: CASSGGRNEQFF
j_gene: TRBJ1-1; abundance: many; d_gene: -; len: 16; v_gene: TRBV7-2; CDR3nt: TGTGCCAGCAGATTAAATATCCGTGAGGCGCCCACTGAAGCTTTCTTT; CDR3aa: CASRLNIREAPTEAFF
j_gene: TRBJ1-6; abundance: many; d_gene: -; len: 16; v_gene: TRBV12-3/TRBV12-4; CDR3nt: TGTGCCAGCAGTTCCCGAGGGGGGGGCTATCATTCACCCCTCCACTTT; CDR3aa: CASSSRGGGYHSPLHF
j_gene: TRBJ2-5; abundance: many; d_gene: -; len: 15; v_gene: TRBV7-2; CDR3nt: TGTGCCAGCAGCTTAGTGGCTAGCGAACAAGAGACCCAGTACTTC; CDR3aa: CASSLVASEQETQYF
j_gene: TRBJ2-2; abundance: many; d_gene: -; len: 14; v_gene: TRBV5-1; CDR3nt: TGCGCCAGCAGCTTGATGCAGAACACCGGGGAGCTGTTTTTT; CDR3aa: CASSLMQNTGELFF
j_gene: TRBJ1-3; abundance: many; d_gene: TRBD1; len: 17; v_gene: TRBV5-1; CDR3nt: TGCGCCAGCAGCCTCGGACAGGGGTCGAGCTCTGGAAACACCATATATTTT; CDR3aa: CASSLGQGSSSGNTIYF
j_gene: TRBJ2-7; abundance: -; d_gene: -; len: 12; v_gene: TRBV15; CDR3nt: TGTGCCACCAGCAGGCAGAGGGGAGAGCAGTACTTC; CDR3aa: CATSRQRGEQYF
j_gene: TRBJ2-5; abundance: many; d_gene: TRBD2; len: 16; v_gene: TRBV7-9; CDR3nt: TGTGCCAGCAGCCCCCGGACTAGCGGTCTTCAAGAGACCCAGTACTTC; CDR3aa: CASSPRTSGLQETQYF
j_gene: TRBJ1-4; abundance: many; d_gene: -; len: 17; v_gene: TRBV4-2; CDR3nt: TGTGCCAGCAGGCTAAGGGGGAGCCCCCAGGGCGGGGAAAAACTGTTTTTT; CDR3aa: CASRLRGSPQGGEKLFF
j_gene: TRBJ2-7; abundance: many; d_gene: -; len: 13; v_gene: TRBV20-1; CDR3nt: TGCAGTGCTAGAGGCTCAAGCTCCTACGAGCAGTACTTC; CDR3aa: CSARGSSSYEQYF
j_gene: TRBJ2-1; abundance: many; d_gene: -; len: 14; v_gene: TRBV20-1; CDR3nt: TGCAGTGCTAGTGTGCGGGGCTCCTACAATGAGCAGTTCTTC; CDR3aa: CSASVRGSYNEQFF
j_gene: TRBJ2-5; abundance: many; d_gene: TRBD2; len: 20; v_gene: TRBV20-1; CDR3nt: TGCAGTGCTAGGGTTTCCGGGACTAGCGGGAGGGCCCCCCTCCAAGAGACCCAGTACTTC; CDR3aa: CSARVSGTSGRAPLQETQYF
j_gene: TRBJ2-3; abundance: many; d_gene: TRBD2; len: 16; v_gene: TRBV20-1; CDR3nt: TGCAGTGCTAGACTCAGCGGGAGCGGGAGAGTATATACGCAGTATTTT; CDR3aa: CSARLSGSGRVYTQYF
j_gene: TRBJ2-7; abundance: few; d_gene: -; len: 15; v_gene: TRBV7-6; CDR3nt: TGTGCCAGCAGCTTAGGGGGCCAGGGGTCCTACGAGCAGTACTTC; CDR3aa: CASSLGGQGSYEQYF
j_gene: TRBJ2-3; abundance: few; d_gene: TRBD2; len: 16; v_gene: TRBV7-9; CDR3nt: TGTGCCAGCAGCTTCTATAGCGGGAGTGGGACAGATACGCAGTATTTT; CDR3aa: CASSFYSGSGTDTQYF
j_gene: TRBJ2-3; abundance: many; d_gene: TRBD2; len: 20; v_gene: TRBV9; CDR3nt: TGTGCCAGCAGCCCCAGAGGGGGCAGAAGAGCTAGCGGGAGATCTGATACGCAGTATTTT; CDR3aa: CASSPRGGRRASGRSDTQYF
j_gene: TRBJ2-7; abundance: many; d_gene: -; len: 12; v_gene: TRBV28; CDR3nt: TGTGCCAGCAGTTTAGTCCAGAACGAGCAGTACTTC; CDR3aa: CASSLVQNEQYF
j_gene: TRBJ2-6; abundance: few; d_gene: -; len: 15; v_gene: TRBV15; CDR3nt: TGTGCCACCAGCAGAGATCCGTCTGGGGCCAACGTCCTGACTTTC; CDR3aa: CATSRDPSGANVLTF
j_gene: TRBJ2-1; abundance: -; d_gene: -; len: 15; v_gene: TRBV29-1; CDR3nt: TGCAGCGTTGCTCCGGGCGGAGGGTCGGAACGTGAGCAGTTCTTC; CDR3aa: CSVAPGGGSEREQFF
j_gene: TRBJ2-7; abundance: few; d_gene: TRBD2; len: 17; v_gene: TRBV7-9; CDR3nt: TGTGCCAGCAGCGAACCTCGACTAGCGGGAGGGAGCGACGAGCAGTACTTC; CDR3aa: CASSEPRLAGGSDEQYF
j_gene: TRBJ2-1; abundance: few; d_gene: TRBD2; len: 17; v_gene: TRBV11-2; CDR3nt: TGTGCCAGCAGCTCCAGACTAGCGGGAATCTCCTACAATGAGCAGTTCTTC; CDR3aa: CASSSRLAGISYNEQFF